This T cell receptor (beta chain) was found in a study of T-cell reconstitution after alpha-beta-depleted transplantation in children. TCRbeta library preparation incorporated unique molecular identifiers. TCRdb re-called the PCR reads with MiXCR, one entry per CDR3 protein. The sample carries hundreds of thousands of distinct CDR3 sequences, under 20% recorded once. The V gene lost 2 bases and the J gene lost 0 bases, with 11 bases spanning the gap. Germline assignment: CDR1 SGHNT and CDR2 YYREEE (reference sequence). This CDR3 contains 15 residues. This specimen was PBMCs, mostly from graft donor cells, taken 360 days after TCRalphabeta/CD19-depleted stem cell transplant. The clonotype comes from a boy in the first two years of life who had a stem cell transplant for Wiskott-Aldrich syndrome, so the T cells may come from the graft donor. The chain links TRBV5-4 to TRBJ2-5; D is possibly TRBD2 (5 bases). The CDR3 DNA sequence: TGTGCCAGCAGCTTAAATCGGGGTTACCAAGAGACCCAGTACTTC. As protein: CASSLNRGYQETQYF.